A single sample is the source of the 9 T cell receptor beta chains below, sequenced in a study of identical twins. One entry per CDR3 protein results from TCRdb running MiXCR on the 5' RACE reads. This table has 1,800,000 or so distinct CDR3 sequences, less than 35% appearing once. The specimen was cord blood. All receptors derive from a newborn girl in good health.

This clonotype was picked up a small number of times. This chain connects TRBV6-1 to TRBJ2-1, with a possible D match to TRBD1 (5 bases). CDR3 length: 14 amino acids. The ends were cut back, 3 bases at V and 7 bases at J, with 13 bases in the middle. Germline values: CDR1 MNHNS, CDR2 SASEGT. This chain's CDR3 is CASSEGPTRNEQFF. The CDR3 nucleotides are TGTGCCAGCAGTGAGGGGCCCACGAGGAATGAGCAGTTCTTC.

The chain links TRBV3-1 to TRBJ1-3; D remains unclear. Germline V lookup: CDR1 LGHDT, CDR2 YNNKEL (reference sequence). The CDR3 has 15 amino acids. The V gene lost 10 bases and the J gene lost 0 bases, with 16 bases spanning the gap. DNA for the CDR3: TGTGCCACGTACCAAACGGGGAACTCTGGAAACACCATATATTTT. Translated, it gives CATYQTGNSGNTIYF.

The chain is built from TRBV9 and TRBJ2-7; D may be TRBD1 (6 bases). V was clipped by 3 bases and J by 3 bases, with 13 bases between them. Germline-derived CDR1 and CDR2 are SGDLS and YYNGEE. This CDR3 spans 14 amino acids. The CDR3 here is CASSGGQSDYEQYF. CDR3 in DNA: TGTGCCAGCAGCGGAGGACAGTCGGACTACGAGCAGTACTTC.

This clonotype was counted only a few times. The chain couples TRBV5-1 to TRBJ2-5; D is ambiguous. Germline V CDR1 and CDR2: SGHRS, YFSETQ. The V gene lost 0 bases and the J gene lost 5 bases, with 8 bases spanning the gap. The CDR3 is 13 residues long. CDR3 bases: TGCGCCAGCAGCTTGGGAGAGGCGGAGACCCAGTACTTC. Translated, it gives CASSLGEAETQYF.

The J gene is TRBJ2-3, the V gene TRBV5-1, with TRBD2 matching over 11 bases. Germline V gene sequence: CDR1 SGHRS, CDR2 YFSETQ. The CDR3 extends over 17 amino acids. V was clipped by 0 bases and J by 4 bases; unmatched bases: 7. Written as DNA, the CDR3 is TGCGCCAGCAGCTTGGCCGGTGGGACTAGCGGTTCAGATACGCAGTATTTT. It translates to CASSLAGGTSGSDTQYF.

The rearrangement joins TRBV24-1 to TRBJ2-5, with a weak D call TRBD2 (5 bases). This CDR3 is 15 amino acids long. Germline values: CDR1 KGHDR, CDR2 SFDVKD. The ends were cut back, 2 bases at V and 2 bases at J, with 11 bases in the middle. The CDR3 protein is CATSDSHTGQETQYF. The CDR3, as DNA: TGTGCCACCAGTGATTCTCACACGGGGCAAGAGACCCAGTACTTC.

V is TRBV12-3 or TRBV12-4 and J is TRBJ2-1, with D maybe TRBD2 (6 bases). This CDR3 comprises 16 residues. V dropped 7 bases and J dropped 6 bases, with 22 bases sitting between them. CDR3 nucleotide sequence: TGTGCCAGCATTCCTCCTCCGGGACTGCGCTTCAATGAGCAGTTCTTC. Amino acid sequence: CASIPPPGLRFNEQFF.

The chain recombines TRBV5-1 with TRBJ2-2, with D perhaps matching TRBD1 or TRBD2 (5 bases each). The CDR3 covers 14 residues. Germline assignment: CDR1 SGHRS and CDR2 YFSETQ. The V and J ends lost 4 bases and 4 bases respectively, with 11 bases between them. CDR3 sequence: CASSGGLGTGELFF. The DNA for the CDR3 is TGCGCCAGCAGCGGGGGTCTAGGCACCGGGGAGCTGTTTTTT. The full variable domain, completed using reference TRBV5-1 and TRBJ2-2, is KAGVTQTPRYLIKTRGQQVTLSCSPISGHRSVSWYQQTPGQGLQFLFEYFSETQRNKGNFPGRFSGRQFSNSRSEMNVSTLELGDSALYLCASSGGLGTGELFFGEGSRLTVL.

This chain joins TRBV6-6 and TRBJ1-5; D is uncertain. CDR1 MNHNY and CDR2 SVGAGI come from the germline V gene (reference sequence). Trimming removed 2 bases from V and 0 bases from J, with 5 bases in between. This CDR3 has 14 amino acids. The CDR3 region has the DNA TGTGCCAGCAGTTACGTCCGTAGCAATCAGCCCCAGCATTTT. This translates into CASSYVRSNQPQHF.